Below, 30 T cell receptor beta chains from the same sample are listed, as sequenced in a study of cytomegalovirus exposure and HLA in healthy donors. The PCR contained 60 Vbeta and 13 Jbeta primers. Some clones are missing from TCRdb's copy, which holds only in-frame ones; the method was immunoSEQ multiplex PCR. The table includes 120,000 to 150,000 clones, about three quarters detected once. Sequencing used PBMCs. These receptors all stem from a male donor in good health and CMV-seronegative.

The V gene is TRBV25-1, the J gene TRBJ1-2, with D uncertain. V shed 11 bases and J shed 7 bases, with 17 bases lying between them. The CDR3 covers 12 residues. CDR1 and CDR2 from the germline V gene are MGHDK and SYGVNS. CDR3 sequence: CAAAGRVGGYTF. CDR3 nucleotide sequence: TGTGCCGCGGCGGGAAGGGTAGGTGGCTACACCTTC.

The chain joins TRBV27 to TRBJ2-1, with D perhaps matching TRBD1 (6 bases). Germline loops: CDR1 MNHEY, CDR2 SMNVEV (reference sequence). This CDR3 region has 13 residues. V lost 6 bases and J lost 3, with 9 bases in between. The CDR3, as DNA: TGTGCCAGCAGCCCGGACAGCTACAATGAGCAGTTCTTC. Its translation: CASSPDSYNEQFF.

The gene calls are TRBV5-5 and TRBJ2-3; no clear D gene. This CDR3 comprises 13 residues. CDR1 is SGHKS, CDR2 YYEKEE, per germline (reference sequence). V was cut by 2 bases and J by 4 bases, with 8 bases left in between. The CDR3 protein is CASSFGAPDTQYF. The CDR3 nucleotides are TGTGCCAGCAGCTTCGGAGCCCCAGATACGCAGTATTTT. Full variable domain (remainder filled in from reference TRBV5-5 and TRBJ2-3): DAGVTQSPTHLIKTRGQQVTLRCSPISGHKSVSWYQQVLGQGPQFIFQYYEKEERGRGNFPDRFSARQFPNYSSELNVNALLLGDSALYLCASSFGAPDTQYFGPGTRLTVL.

This sequence joins TRBV6-1 and TRBJ2-1; 10 nucleotides match TRBD2. V dropped 2 bases and J dropped 5; count of bases not matched to a gene: 0. Germline V gene data show CDR1 as MNHNS and CDR2 as SASEGT. The CDR3 runs to 14 residues. In DNA form, the CDR3 reads TGTGCCAGCAGTGAACTAGCGGGAGACAATGAGCAGTTCTTC. This gives the protein CASSELAGDNEQFF.

This clone was counted a few times. This CDR3 is CASSLGRWGEQYF. The CDR3 DNA reads as TGTGCCAGCAGCTTGGGGCGCTGGGGCGAGCAGTACTTC. The chain recombines TRBV7-6 with TRBJ2-7, with a weak D call TRBD1 (5 bases). The CDR3 is made up of 13 amino acids. With 3 bases removed from V and 6 bases from J, the gap between germline ends came to 12 bases. The germline V gene encodes CDR1 SGHVS and CDR2 FNYEAQ.

The chain combines TRBV27 with TRBJ2-7, with D perhaps TRBD1 (6 bases). Germline V gives CDR1 MNHEY, CDR2 SMNVEV (reference sequence). The V end was cut by 5 bases, the J end by 3 bases, with 14 bases between. The CDR3 sequence is 14 residues long. CDR3 nucleotide sequence: TGTGCCAGCAGTCCCCAGGGGCAGAGCTACGAGCAGTACTTC. This gives the protein CASSPQGQSYEQYF.

This CDR3 reads CSAVPLAGPNEQFF. The CDR3, as DNA: TGCAGCGCGGTGCCGCTAGCGGGCCCCAATGAGCAGTTCTTC. The rearrangement joins TRBV29-1 to TRBJ2-1; 8 bases align to TRBD2. Germline V CDR1 and CDR2: SQVTM, ANQGSEA. This CDR3 spans 14 amino acids. The junction had 11 bases not matched to a gene; V was cut back by 7 bases and J by 6 bases.

The chain couples TRBV5-5 to TRBJ2-5; tentative D call: TRBD2 (5 bases). Trimming stripped 0 bases from V and 4 bases from J, with 10 bases between. Germline V gene data show CDR1 as SGHKS and CDR2 as YYEKEE (reference sequence). The CDR3 covers 14 residues. The CDR3 reads CASSLVQGRETQYF. Written as DNA, the CDR3 is TGTGCCAGCAGCTTGGTGCAAGGGAGAGAGACCCAGTACTTC. The entire variable domain, with the rest obtained from reference TRBV5-5 and TRBJ2-5, is as follows: DAGVTQSPTHLIKTRGQQVTLRCSPISGHKSVSWYQQVLGQGPQFIFQYYEKEERGRGNFPDRFSARQFPNYSSELNVNALLLGDSALYLCASSLVQGRETQYFGPGTRLLVL.

This clone came up a few times. V gene TRBV18 combines with J gene TRBJ1-2; 10 bases are shared with TRBD1. CDR3 size: 14 residues. Germline trimming cut 3 bases from V and 6 bases from J; bases unmatched to any gene: 4. Germline lookup yields CDR1 KGHSH and CDR2 LQKENI. In DNA form, the CDR3 reads TGTGCCAGCTCACCGGGACAGGGGTTCCATGGCTACACCTTC. Residues: CASSPGQGFHGYTF.

The rearrangement links TRBV10-3 to TRBJ1-1; a weak D match, TRBD1 (5 bases). Germline CDR1 is ENHRY and CDR2 is SYGVKD. CDR3 length equals 14 residues. V gave up 8 bases and J gave up 1 base, with 14 bases separating them. The CDR3 DNA sequence: TGTGCCATCGCTCTGCGGGGCGCGAACACTGAAGCTTTCTTT. Protein product: CAIALRGANTEAFF.

The CDR3 nucleotides are TGTGCCAGTATCAAGACAGGGGGCGCGGTCACTGAAGCTTTCTTT. It encodes CASIKTGGAVTEAFF. J is TRBJ1-1 and V is TRBV19, with 10 bases matching TRBD1. V dropped 7 bases and J dropped 4; count of bases not matched to a gene: 9. The CDR3 consists of 15 residues. Germline V lookup: CDR1 LNHDA, CDR2 SQIVND (reference sequence).

This sequence joins TRBV6-5 and TRBJ1-5, with a possible D match to TRBD1 (5 bases). The CDR3 has 14 residues. Trimming pared 6 bases from V and 6 bases from J, leaving 15 bases between. Germline assignment: CDR1 MNHEY and CDR2 SVGAGI. The chain's CDR3 is CASSSGREGQPQHF. The CDR3 coding sequence is TGTGCCAGCAGCTCGGGCAGGGAAGGTCAGCCCCAGCATTTT.

This clone appeared once. CDR3 in amino acids: CASSVGGGGERNIQYF. CDR3 coding DNA: TGTGCCAGCAGCGTAGGAGGGGGCGGGGAGAGAAACATTCAGTACTTC. The gene calls are TRBV9 and TRBJ2-4; D possibly corresponds to TRBD1 (7 bases). Germline loops: CDR1 SGDLS, CDR2 YYNGEE. V was cut by 0 bases and J by 6 bases, with 16 bases left in between. The CDR3 runs 16 residues.

This clone was seen more than once but under ten times. The genes are TRBV7-3 and TRBJ2-3, with 15 bases fitting TRBD2. This CDR3 contains 16 residues. The germline gives CDR1 SGHTA, CDR2 FQGTGA. Trimming took 2 bases from V and 5 from J; bases not matched to a gene: 2. The CDR3 loop is CASSLGLAGGGDTQYF. In DNA form, the CDR3 reads TGTGCCAGCAGCTTAGGACTAGCGGGAGGGGGAGATACGCAGTATTTT.

This chain joins TRBV6-4 and TRBJ2-3; D might be TRBD1 (6 bases). The CDR3 spans 14 residues. V lost 2 bases, J lost 0 bases, and 6 bases lay in between. Germline V gene sequence: CDR1 MRHNA, CDR2 SNTAGT. This CDR3 reads CASSDTGSTDTQYF. The CDR3 DNA is TGTGCCAGCAGTGACACAGGGAGCACAGATACGCAGTATTTT.

The chain carries TRBV5-1 and TRBJ1-5, with no clear D. Per the germline V gene, CDR1 is SGHRS and CDR2 is YFSETQ. This CDR3 comprises 16 residues. Between the trimmed V and J ends, which lost 3 bases and 1 base, there was a span of 14 bases. The CDR3 coding sequence is TGCGCCAGCAGCTGGGCCCGGGATGGAAGCAATCAGCCCCAGCATTTT. Translated, it gives CASSWARDGSNQPQHF. The full variable domain, its missing parts supplied by reference TRBV5-1 and TRBJ1-5, is KAGVTQTPRYLIKTRGQQVTLSCSPISGHRSVSWYQQTPGQGLQFLFEYFSETQRNKGNFPGRFSGRQFSNSRSEMNVSTLELGDSALYLCASSWARDGSNQPQHFGDGTRLSIL.

The count of this clone is one. This rearrangement joins TRBV5-4 to TRBJ2-2, with 7 positions matching TRBD2. The CDR3 is made up of 15 amino acids. J gave up 1 base and V 7 bases, and 7 bases lay outside the gene matches. The V gene's germline CDR1 is SGHNT and CDR2 YYREEE (reference sequence). The CDR3 region has the DNA TGTGCCAGCGCGGCGGGAGCCCAGAACACCGGGGAGCTGTTTTTT. Protein sequence: CASAAGAQNTGELFF.

The rearrangement links TRBV29-1 to TRBJ1-1; D unclear. Germline CDR1 and CDR2: SQVTM and ANQGSEA. The CDR3 length is 14 residues. V gave up 3 bases and J gave up 1 base, with 12 bases separating them. CDR3 DNA sequence: TGCAGCGTTGATAAGGAGTTGGCGAACACTGAAGCTTTCTTT. It is translated as CSVDKELANTEAFF.

The chain recombines TRBV7-6 with TRBJ1-1, with 7 bases lining up with TRBD1. The CDR3 consists of 14 residues. The trim removed 5 bases at V and 1 base at J, leaving 4 bases unmatched. CDR1 is SGHVS, CDR2 FNYEAQ, per germline. The CDR3 nucleotides read TGTGCCAGCAGCCCCGAGGGGGCGAACACTGAAGCTTTCTTT. Protein sequence: CASSPEGANTEAFF.

This chain links TRBV2 with TRBJ1-1, with D possibly TRBD1 on 5 matching bases. Germline CDR1 is SNHLY and CDR2 is FYNNEI. V lost 7 bases, J lost 8 bases, and 17 bases lay in between. The CDR3 is 13 residues long. The CDR3 nucleotides are TGTGCCAGCAATCGAAAGGGGCCAGGGGAAGCTTTCTTT. It specifies CASNRKGPGEAFF.

The chain joins TRBV7-9 to TRBJ2-1; 7 nucleotides align to TRBD2. The CDR3 length is 15 residues. V gave up 5 bases and J gave up 5 bases; unmatched junction bases: 9. Germline V gene data show CDR1 as SEHNR and CDR2 as FQNEAQ (reference sequence). CDR3 region: CASSRGENYDNEQFF. DNA of the CDR3: TGTGCCAGCAGCCGGGGGGAAAATTATGACAATGAGCAGTTCTTC.

V is TRBV5-6 and J is TRBJ2-3; D call uncertain. There are 13 residues in the CDR3. Germline V gene sequence: CDR1 SGHDT, CDR2 YYEEEE. V lost 0 bases, J lost 7 bases, and 9 bases lay in between. The CDR3 DNA is TGTGCCAGCAGCTTGGTGGGCTCGCATACGCAGTATTTT. This codes for CASSLVGSHTQYF.

The chain links TRBV18 to TRBJ1-4; TRBD1 matches 7 bases. This CDR3 spans 16 amino acids. The germline V gene has CDR1 KGHSH and CDR2 LQKENI. J lost 7 bases, V lost 0 bases, and 8 bases had no gene match. CDR3 region: CASSPPSAGGSEKLFF. CDR3 nucleotides: TGTGCCAGCTCACCACCTTCAGCAGGGGGTAGTGAAAAACTGTTTTTT.

The chain is built from TRBV21-1 and TRBJ2-2; TRBD1 was called by the table and not checked on the DNA. TRBV21-1 is termed a pseudogene. The CDR3 totals 19 residues. The CDR3 reads CASSKARWLGTGRSGELFF. CDR3 DNA sequence: TGTGCCAGCAGCAAAGCGAGGTGGTTAGGGACAGGGAGGTCCGGGGAGCTGTTTTTT.

The chain has TRBV6-1 and TRBJ2-5; tentatively, D is TRBD2 (7 bases). The DNA end is more similar to TRBJ2-7, so the J call may be wrong. CDR1 and CDR2 (germline): MNHNS, SASEGT. CDR3 length: 15 residues. As DNA, the CDR3 is TGTGCCAGCAGTTCTGAGGGGGGGCCCACTTACGAGCAGTACTTC. Its translation is CASSSEGGPTYEQYF.

V is TRBV6-1 and J is TRBJ2-3; D remains ambiguous. Trimming stripped 1 base from V and 7 bases from J, with 15 bases between. CDR3 size: 15 residues. The germline gives CDR1 MNHNS, CDR2 SASEGT. CDR3 loop: CASSEGFAESYTQYF. CDR3 DNA: TGTGCCAGCAGTGAAGGGTTTGCAGAATCGTATACGCAGTATTTT.

The chain links TRBV20-1 to TRBJ1-3; D call uncertain. V was trimmed by 5 bases and J by 2 bases, leaving 4 bases between them. Germline loops: CDR1 DFQATT, CDR2 SNEGSKA (reference sequence). This CDR3 spans 11 amino acids. CDR3 nucleotide sequence: TGCAGTGCTCCAGCTGGAAACACCATATATTTT. Protein sequence: CSAPAGNTIYF.

This sequence joins TRBV7-2 and TRBJ2-5; 7 nucleotides match TRBD1. Trimming removed 7 bases from V and 5 bases from J; junction bases left unmatched: 10. This CDR3 has 14 residues. Germline CDR1 and CDR2: SGHTA and FQGNSA. The CDR3 loop reads CASTRQGFSETQYF. The DNA of the CDR3 is TGTGCCAGCACCCGACAGGGTTTTTCTGAGACCCAGTACTTC.

This clone was seen a handful of times. The genes are TRBV18 and TRBJ2-2; D is possibly TRBD2 (5 bases). Per the germline V gene, CDR1 is KGHSH and CDR2 is LQKENI. This CDR3 has 15 amino acids. Trimming took 1 base from V and 5 from J, leaving 11 bases between them. The CDR3 region has the DNA TGTGCCAGCTCACCACAGGGAGCCCAGACCGGGGAGCTGTTTTTT. Translated, it gives CASSPQGAQTGELFF.

This chain connects TRBV18 to TRBJ1-5; D is uncertain. The length of the CDR3 is 14 residues. The germline V and J ends were trimmed by 6 bases and 1 base, with 10 bases remaining between them. CDR1 is KGHSH, CDR2 LQKENI, per germline. CDR3 nucleotide sequence: TGTGCCAGCTCCCCGACGGAGAGCAATCAGCCCCAGCATTTT. Protein product: CASSPTESNQPQHF.